The subject of this entry is one T cell receptor beta chain. Time point described: sample taken at primary tumor resection. In each case, whole RNA from tumor, nontumor lung or frozen PBMC was sequenced unsorted. V shed 5 bases and J shed 1 base, with 11 bases lying between them. CDR3 length equals 14 residues. The germline V gene has CDR1 ENHRY and CDR2 SYGVKD. This record belongs to a study of spatial heterogeneity in lung cancer. Study details: Each distinct TCR and UMI combination averaged more than ten appearances in raw reads.

TCRdb reprocessed the 5' RACE reads via MiXCR and lists one record per CDR3 protein. The table lists just under 95,000 distinct CDR3 sequences, approximately 12% of them singletons. This sequence was found in a male donor with early-stage non-small cell lung cancer. Sequenced here: PBMCs, sampled at surgery. V usage is TRBV10-3 and J usage is TRBJ1-1, with unresolved D. The CDR3 here is CAISSPGRNTEAFF. The CDR3 region has the DNA TGTGCCATCAGTTCCCCGGGGAGGAACACTGAAGCTTTCTTT.